The 27 T cell receptor beta chains below all came from one sample that was sequenced in a study of CD8 T cells in ankylosing spondylitis. TCRdb fed the 5' RACE reads into MiXCR, producing one record per CDR3 protein. This table holds about 240,000 distinct CDR3 sequences, approximately 9% found once. The sequenced sample consisted of blood, either unsorted or a sorted T cell fraction (not recorded which). These receptors were collected from a male donor with ankylosing spondylitis or in good health (not recorded which).

The chain employs TRBV20-1 and TRBJ2-3, with 11 bases aligning to TRBD2. V lost 3 bases to trimming and J lost 10 bases; unmatched junction nucleotides: 9. In germline, CDR1 is DFQATT, CDR2 SNEGSKA (reference sequence). The CDR3 has 14 amino acids. CDR3 sequence reads: CSASSRGLAAAQYF. CDR3 bases: TGCAGTGCTAGTTCGAGGGGACTAGCGGCTGCGCAGTATTTT.

This clonotype was seen many times. The V gene is TRBV25-1, the J gene TRBJ2-1; 9 bases are a match to TRBD1. The germline gives CDR1 MGHDK, CDR2 SYGVNS. The CDR3 spans 15 residues. V was clipped by 3 bases and J by 8 bases; unmatched bases: 8. Written as DNA, the CDR3 is TGTGCCAGCAGTGACAAGGACAGGGGCAGTCATGAGCAGTTCTTC. It specifies CASSDKDRGSHEQFF.

This clonotype came up many times. The chain is built from TRBV5-1 and TRBJ2-2; perhaps D is TRBD1 or TRBD2 (5 bases each). The CDR3 loop spans 14 amino acids. Trimming shortened V by 3 bases and J by 4 bases, and 10 bases separated the two germline ends. Germline CDR1 and CDR2: SGHRS and YFSETQ. The DNA of the CDR3 is TGCGCCAGCAGCTGGGACGGAGCCACCGGGGAGCTGTTTTTT. The encoded protein is CASSWDGATGELFF.

CDR3 in amino acids: CASSPGGTSVNEQFF. The CDR3 DNA sequence: TGTGCCAGCAGCCCCGGAGGGACTAGTGTCAATGAGCAGTTCTTC. The chain couples TRBV7-2 to TRBJ2-1; 8 nucleotides agree with TRBD2. CDR1 and CDR2 (germline): SGHTA, FQGNSA. V gave up 5 bases and J gave up 6 bases; unmatched junction bases: 9. The CDR3 runs 15 residues.

This clonotype was counted ten times or more. The V call is TRBV19, the J call TRBJ2-1; weak D call: TRBD1 (5 bases). Germline CDR1 is LNHDA and CDR2 is SQIVND (reference sequence). The CDR3 length is 16 residues. V shed 1 base and J shed 2 bases, with 12 bases lying between them. CDR3 region: CASSIGGTTPYNEQFF. The CDR3, as DNA: TGTGCCAGTAGTATAGGGGGCACTACCCCCTACAATGAGCAGTTCTTC.

This clonotype was counted ten times or more. This chain joins TRBV5-1 and TRBJ2-3; the match to TRBD2 covers 10 bases. Trimming took 0 bases from V and 6 from J; bases not matched to a gene: 4. The CDR3 has 15 amino acids. Germline loops: CDR1 SGHRS, CDR2 YFSETQ. CDR3 sequence reads: CASSLAGLASDTQYF. CDR3 DNA: TGCGCCAGCAGCTTGGCGGGACTAGCGTCCGATACGCAGTATTTT.

The chain has TRBV20-1 and TRBJ2-1, with no clear D. Looked up from germline, CDR1 is DFQATT and CDR2 is SNEGSKA (reference sequence). The V end was cut by 5 bases, the J end by 11 bases, with 13 bases between. This CDR3 region has 11 residues. The CDR3 reads CSAATTNKQFF. The DNA of the CDR3 is TGCAGTGCTGCAACAACGAACAAGCAGTTCTTC.

This clonotype was detected a few times. The CDR3 spells CASEGQGASNSPLHF. DNA for the CDR3: TGTGCCAGCGAAGGGCAGGGGGCCTCTAATTCACCCCTCCACTTT. The chain joins TRBV2 to TRBJ1-6; 8 positions match TRBD1. Germline V gives CDR1 SNHLY, CDR2 FYNNEI. CDR3 length: 15 amino acids. Trimming removed 8 bases from V and 6 bases from J; junction bases left unmatched: 9.

This chain joins TRBV7-2 and TRBJ2-2; D not certain. Deletions cut 0 bases from V and 2 bases from J, with 4 bases between. The germline V gene has CDR1 SGHTA and CDR2 FQGNSA. The CDR3 has 14 amino acids. This CDR3 reads CASSLAHNTGELFF. The CDR3 DNA sequence: TGTGCCAGCAGCTTAGCTCATAACACCGGGGAGCTGTTTTTT.

This clonotype was seen at least ten times. The V call is TRBV20-1, the J call TRBJ1-4; no clear D gene. This CDR3 has 14 amino acids. V lost 4 bases, J lost 0 bases, and 9 bases lay in between. Germline CDR1 DFQATT, CDR2 SNEGSKA (reference sequence). The CDR3 DNA reads as TGCAGTGCTAAAGAGCTTGCAACTAATGAAAAACTGTTTTTT. It specifies CSAKELATNEKLFF.

This clonotype has more than one count but fewer than ten. This sequence joins TRBV9 and TRBJ1-2; 10 bases are a match to TRBD1. After removal of 0 bases from V and 7 bases from J, the junction contained 0 bases not matched to a gene. Germline V gives CDR1 SGDLS, CDR2 YYNGEE. The CDR3 consists of 13 residues. The CDR3 DNA reads as TGTGCCAGCAGCGTAGGACAGGGGGCTGGCTACACCTTC. It translates to CASSVGQGAGYTF.

This clonotype was observed a few times. This chain uses TRBV20-1 with TRBJ2-3; D might be TRBD1 (6 bases). CDR3 length equals 13 residues. V lost 1 base and J lost 3, with 8 bases in between. Per the germline V gene, CDR1 is DFQATT and CDR2 is SNEGSKA (reference sequence). CDR3 bases: TGCAGTGCTAGAGTGGGGGCTACAGATACGCAGTATTTT. Its protein product is CSARVGATDTQYF.

For this clonotype: Being one base from a much bigger clone, this may be a read error. The chain carries TRBV7-2 and TRBJ2-2; D remains unclear. The CDR3 runs to 15 residues. Germline CDR1 and CDR2: SGHTA and FQGNSA. CDR3 in amino acids: CACSLVSFDTGELFF. CDR3 DNA sequence: TGTGCCTGCAGCTTAGTTAGCTTCGATACCGGGGAGCTGTTTTTT.

This clonotype showed up many times. V gene TRBV7-3 combines with J gene TRBJ2-1, with TRBD2 identical over 13 bases. This CDR3 region has 20 residues. The V gene's germline CDR1 is SGHTA and CDR2 FQGTGA. Trimming at V came to 6 bases and at J to 0 bases, leaving 14 bases not matched to a gene. The CDR3 DNA is TGTGCCAGCAGTTCTCTGACGGGACTAGCGGGGATGAGCTCCTACAATGAGCAGTTCTTC. Amino acid sequence: CASSSLTGLAGMSSYNEQFF.

The V and J genes are TRBV19 and TRBJ1-1; D is uncertain. Trimming stripped 4 bases from V and 9 bases from J, with 9 bases between. This CDR3 has 11 residues. Germline V gene data show CDR1 as LNHDA and CDR2 as SQIVND (reference sequence). The CDR3: CASSKRRQAFF. The DNA for the CDR3 is TGTGCCAGTAGTAAGCGACGGCAAGCTTTCTTT.

This clonotype was counted only a few times. This chain joins TRBV10-3 and TRBJ2-5, with D perhaps matching TRBD2 (5 bases). Trimming removed 6 bases from V and 6 bases from J, with 20 bases in between. This CDR3 region has 15 residues. Germline V gives CDR1 ENHRY, CDR2 SYGVKD. CDR3 amino acids: CAISRSGSGTQTQYF. CDR3 nucleotide sequence: TGTGCCATCAGCCGCTCGGGGAGCGGTACACAGACCCAGTACTTC.

With respect to this clonotype: A much more abundant neighbour one base away suggests this may be a read error. The chain is built from TRBV6-1 and TRBJ2-4; 7 positions match TRBD1. Germline loops: CDR1 MNHNS, CDR2 SASEGT. CDR3 size: 11 residues. The V gene end was trimmed by 6 bases and the J gene end by 10 bases; junction bases not matched to a gene: 3. The chain's CDR3 is CASSRGQIQYF. CDR3 sequence (DNA): TGTGCCAGCAGCAGGGGACAGATTCAGTACTTC.

The chain employs TRBV15 and TRBJ2-1; 9 nucleotides align to TRBD2. Germline loops: CDR1 LNHNV, CDR2 YYDKDF (reference sequence). Germline trimming cut 3 bases from V and 4 bases from J; bases unmatched to any gene: 4. The CDR3 consists of 15 residues. As DNA, the CDR3 is TGTGCCACCAGCAGGGTAGCGGGAGAGTACAATGAGCAGTTCTTC. Its translation: CATSRVAGEYNEQFF.

This clonotype was recorded many times. The V and J genes are TRBV4-2 and TRBJ2-1; D is possibly TRBD1 (5 bases). CDR3 length equals 15 residues. Germline assignment: CDR1 LGHNA and CDR2 YNFKEQ. Trimming left V 1 base short and J 5 bases short, with 12 bases between. CDR3 DNA: TGTGCCAGCAGCCAAGCGGTTTCAGGGAACAATGAGCAGTTCTTC. It encodes CASSQAVSGNNEQFF.

In this sample, this clonotype turned up a few times. The chain couples TRBV7-2 to TRBJ2-3; 12 bases are shared with TRBD2. The germline V gene has CDR1 SGHTA and CDR2 FQGNSA. V lost 5 bases and J lost 9; bases outside the gene matches: 9. There are 15 residues in the CDR3. The CDR3: CASSPTSGRSKTQYF. CDR3 nucleotide sequence: TGTGCCAGCAGCCCGACTAGCGGGAGATCGAAGACGCAGTATTTT.

This clonotype was seen a few times. This rearrangement joins TRBV19 to TRBJ1-1; no clear D. V was shortened by 7 bases and J by 1 base, with 16 bases between the two germline ends. The CDR3 has 15 residues. Germline V gene lookup returns CDR1 LNHDA and CDR2 SQIVND (reference sequence). CDR3 in DNA: TGTGCCAGTATACGAGGGAGCCTGGGGAACACTGAAGCTTTCTTT. Encoded protein: CASIRGSLGNTEAFF.

The chain couples TRBV12-3 or TRBV12-4 to TRBJ2-3; 11 bases are a match to TRBD2. The CDR3 has 12 residues. Germline trimming cut 9 bases from V and 8 bases from J; bases unmatched to any gene: 4. The CDR3 nucleotides read TGTGCCAGGAGACTAGCGGGACCTACGCAGTATTTT. This sequence encodes CARRLAGPTQYF.

This clonotype was found many times. The V and J genes are TRBV7-8 and TRBJ1-4, with a possible D match to TRBD1 (6 bases). This CDR3 has 15 amino acids. The germline V gene has CDR1 SGHVS and CDR2 FQNEAQ. V lost 3 bases to trimming and J lost 5 bases, with 13 bases between them. The CDR3 nucleotides are TGTGCCAGCAGCTTTGGGACACCCCTCAATGAAAAACTGTTTTTT. This codes for CASSFGTPLNEKLFF.

In its sample, this clonotype was seen many times. In DNA, the CDR3 is TGCAGCGTTGACTGGGGGACTGAAGCTTTCTTT. It yields the protein CSVDWGTEAFF. The chain uses TRBV29-1 and TRBJ1-1, with D possibly being TRBD1 (5 bases). Per germline, CDR1 SQVTM and CDR2 ANQGSEA. V was trimmed by 3 bases and J by 5 bases, leaving 7 bases between them. CDR3 size: 11 residues.

This clonotype has a count of ten or more. This chain uses TRBV19 with TRBJ2-3, with D perhaps matching TRBD2 (6 bases). V gave up 4 bases and J gave up 2 bases, with 25 bases separating them. This CDR3 has 19 residues. Looked up from germline, CDR1 is LNHDA and CDR2 is SQIVND (reference sequence). The CDR3 DNA reads as TGTGCCAGTAGTACCCACCAACCCCGGGAGCGGGTTTACACAGATACGCAGTATTTT. Its translation is CASSTHQPRERVYTDTQYF.

This clonotype came up many times. The chain recombines TRBV30 with TRBJ1-4; 8 bases align to TRBD1. Losses at the gene ends were 1 base for V and 8 bases for J; bases not matched to a gene: 9. Germline V gene lookup returns CDR1 GTSNPN and CDR2 SVGIG (reference sequence). The CDR3 has 15 amino acids. In DNA, the CDR3 is TGTGCCTGGAGTGCCCACAGGGGGGAAATAGAAAAACTGTTTTTT. It translates to CAWSAHRGEIEKLFF.

This clonotype appeared many times. The rearrangement joins TRBV5-1 to TRBJ1-6; D call uncertain. CDR3 length: 14 amino acids. Trimming shortened V by 7 bases and J by 7 bases, and 15 bases separated the two germline ends. The germline CDR1 and CDR2 sequences are SGHRS and YFSETQ. The CDR3: CASSVTTGNSPLHF. CDR3 coding DNA: TGCGCCAGCTCGGTTACTACGGGAAATTCACCCCTCCACTTT.